The 20 T cell receptor beta chains below come from one sample, sequenced in a study of cytomegalovirus exposure and HLA in healthy donors. With 60 Vbeta and 13 Jbeta primers, the PCR was carried out. Measured with immunoSEQ multiplex PCR; TCRdb has only the in-frame clones, and not every one. The table lists approximately 92,000 clones, just over 70% of them singletons. Sequenced input: PBMCs. Receptor source: a man in his sixties in good health and CMV-seronegative.

The chain links TRBV4-1 to TRBJ1-2, with D unresolved. The CDR3 consists of 12 residues. Trimming removed 4 bases at V and 4 bases at J, with 7 bases between. Germline V lookup: CDR1 MGHRA, CDR2 YSYEKL. CDR3 DNA sequence: TGCGCCAGCAGCCCGGGAAGCTATGGCTACACCTTC. This gives the protein CASSPGSYGYTF.

DNA of the CDR3: TGTGCCAGCAGCTTGGTAGGACTAGTAATAGAGACCCAGTACTTC. Amino acid sequence: CASSLVGLVIETQYF. The rearrangement links TRBV5-8 to TRBJ2-5; 7 bases agree with TRBD2. There are 15 residues in the CDR3. V trimming: 0 bases; J trimming: 4 bases; junction bases outside the gene matches: 6. Germline V gene lookup returns CDR1 SGHTS and CDR2 YDEGEE.

The J gene is TRBJ2-5, the V gene TRBV5-1; a possible D gene is TRBD2 (5 bases). V was clipped by 3 bases and J by 6 bases, with 15 bases between them. This CDR3 region has 14 residues. Germline V gene sequence: CDR1 SGHRS, CDR2 YFSETQ. This CDR3 is CASSSADSRKTQYF. As DNA, the CDR3 is TGCGCCAGCAGCTCAGCGGACTCGCGAAAGACCCAGTACTTC.

The chain is built from TRBV7-8 and TRBJ2-3; possible D gene TRBD1, 6 bases. Germline V gene lookup returns CDR1 SGHVS and CDR2 FQNEAQ. The CDR3 runs 17 residues. V was trimmed by 5 bases and J by 3 bases, leaving 21 bases between them. The chain's CDR3 is CASSLPRTGKITDTQYF. DNA for the CDR3: TGTGCCAGCAGCCTCCCCCGAACAGGGAAGATTACAGATACGCAGTATTTT.

CDR3 nucleotides: TGTGCCTGGAGTGTAGGTGCGGGGGCGAGATACAATGAGCAGTTCTTC. Encoded protein: CAWSVGAGARYNEQFF. The gene calls are TRBV30 and TRBJ2-1; D perhaps matches TRBD2 (7 bases). V was clipped by 0 bases and J by 4 bases, with 16 bases between them. The germline CDR1 and CDR2 sequences are GTSNPN and SVGIG (reference sequence). This CDR3 region has 16 residues.

This clone came up once. The genes are TRBV6-4 and TRBJ2-5; 9 nucleotides agree with TRBD1. CDR3 length: 16 amino acids. J was trimmed by 0 bases and V by 0 bases; bases with no gene match: 2. Germline V CDR1 and CDR2: MRHNA, SNTAGT. The CDR3 nucleotides read TGTGCCAGCAGTGACTCCAGGGACAGGGACCAAGAGACCCAGTACTTC. This codes for CASSDSRDRDQETQYF.

The J gene is TRBJ2-5, the V gene TRBV7-9; perhaps TRBD2 as D (6 bases). The CDR3 sequence is 11 residues long. CDR1 is SEHNR, CDR2 FQNEAQ, per germline (reference sequence). The V end was cut by 11 bases, the J end by 2 bases, with 9 bases between. In DNA, the CDR3 is TGTGCCTCGGCGGGGCAAGAGACCCAGTACTTC. Translation: CASAGQETQYF. Using reference TRBV7-9 and TRBJ2-5 for the parts outside the CDR3, the full variable domain is DTGVSQNPRHKITKRGQNVTFRCDPISEHNRLYWYRQTLGQGPEFLTYFQNEAQLEKSRLLSDRFSAERPKGSFSTLEIQRTEQGDSAMYLCASAGQETQYFGPGTRLLVL.

The chain employs TRBV6-6 and TRBJ2-1; D uncertain. With 2 bases removed from V and 0 bases from J, the gap between germline ends came to 5 bases. The CDR3 is 14 amino acids. CDR1 and CDR2 from the germline V gene are MNHNY and SVGAGI (reference sequence). The CDR3 DNA is TGTGCCAGCAGTTACGAGGTCTCCTACAATGAGCAGTTCTTC. Protein sequence: CASSYEVSYNEQFF.

The chain's CDR3 is CASSQPRTGDNTGELFF. Written as DNA, the CDR3 is TGCGCCAGCAGCCAACCCCGGACAGGGGACAACACCGGGGAGCTGTTTTTT. V is TRBV4-1 and J is TRBJ2-2, with 9 bases matching TRBD1. The CDR3 contains 17 residues. The ends lost 2 bases at V and 2 bases at J; junction bases unmatched: 6. Germline V gene data show CDR1 as MGHRA and CDR2 as YSYEKL.

V and J are TRBV28 and TRBJ2-7; maybe TRBD1 (6 bases). Germline-derived CDR1 and CDR2 are MDHEN and SYDVKM. V lost 8 bases, J lost 2 bases, and 16 bases lay in between. The CDR3 runs to 14 residues. The CDR3 spells CASALQGTPYEQYF. CDR3 sequence (DNA): TGTGCCAGCGCCCTTCAGGGGACACCCTACGAGCAGTACTTC.

The J gene is TRBJ1-4, the V gene TRBV19; D remains ambiguous. V dropped 5 bases and J dropped 4 bases, with 11 bases sitting between them. Per germline, CDR1 LNHDA and CDR2 SQIVND (reference sequence). The CDR3 extends over 14 amino acids. Here the CDR3 reads CASSDGPNNEKLFF. Here the CDR3 DNA reads TGTGCCAGTAGTGATGGGCCTAATAATGAAAAACTGTTTTTT.

V and J are TRBV2 and TRBJ1-1; D is possibly TRBD1 (6 bases). The CDR3 covers 13 residues. V lost 6 bases, J lost 1 base, and 9 bases lay in between. In germline, CDR1 is SNHLY, CDR2 FYNNEI. The CDR3 loop reads CASRGQRNTEAFF. The CDR3 DNA follows: TGTGCCAGCAGGGGACAAAGGAACACTGAAGCTTTCTTT.

The chain uses TRBV9 and TRBJ1-1, with D hard to call. Trimming removed 4 bases at V and 8 bases at J, with 9 bases between. Germline values: CDR1 SGDLS, CDR2 YYNGEE. The CDR3 covers 11 residues. The CDR3: CASSSSGEAFF. In nucleotides, the CDR3 is TGTGCCAGCAGCTCTTCAGGAGAAGCTTTCTTT.

The chain has TRBV25-1 and TRBJ2-7; possible D gene TRBD1, 6 bases. There are 13 residues in the CDR3. Trimming left V 8 bases short and J 2 bases short, with 13 bases between. Germline CDR1 MGHDK, CDR2 SYGVNS. CDR3 protein: CASEDRNTYEQYF. The CDR3 nucleotides read TGTGCCAGCGAGGACAGAAACACCTACGAGCAGTACTTC.

The rearrangement joins TRBV19 to TRBJ1-1, with D unresolved. There are 16 residues in the CDR3. Germline values: CDR1 LNHDA, CDR2 SQIVND (reference sequence). Trimming shortened V by 4 bases and J by 0 bases, and 15 bases separated the two germline ends. Written as DNA, the CDR3 is TGTGCCAGTAGTAATCTCCAGGAACCTATGAACACTGAAGCTTTCTTT. Translated, it gives CASSNLQEPMNTEAFF.

The rearrangement joins TRBV5-1 to TRBJ2-3; maybe TRBD1 (5 bases). The V gene lost 0 bases and the J gene lost 2 bases, with 7 bases spanning the gap. This CDR3 has 14 amino acids. Germline CDR1 and CDR2: SGHRS and YFSETQ. The CDR3 protein is CASSLGQPTDTQYF. Here the CDR3 DNA reads TGCGCCAGCAGCTTGGGACAGCCCACAGATACGCAGTATTTT.

This chain links TRBV28 with TRBJ1-2; TRBD1 agrees at 9 bases. The V and J ends lost 4 bases and 8 bases, in that order; junction bases with no gene match: 8. Germline V CDR1 and CDR2: MDHEN, SYDVKM. The CDR3 runs 14 residues. The CDR3 DNA reads as TGTGCCAGCAGTTCGGCCGGGACAGGGCTAGGCTACACCTTC. Amino acid sequence: CASSSAGTGLGYTF.

The gene calls are TRBV25-1 and TRBJ1-3, with D tentatively TRBD1 (6 bases). CDR3 length: 13 residues. Trimming removed 7 bases from V and 4 bases from J, with 11 bases in between. Germline CDR1 MGHDK, CDR2 SYGVNS. In nucleotides, the CDR3 is TGTGCCAGCAAGGGGACACCGGGAAACACCATATATTTT. It is translated as CASKGTPGNTIYF.

J is TRBJ2-5 and V is TRBV30, with 8 positions matching TRBD1. CDR1 and CDR2 from the germline V gene are GTSNPN and SVGIG (reference sequence). Trimming cost V 2 bases and J 4 bases; bases outside gene matches: 3. The CDR3 is 13 residues long. The CDR3 DNA reads as TGTGCCTGGAGTACACAGGGGGGAGAGACCCAGTACTTC. Translated: CAWSTQGGETQYF. The whole variable domain, remainder taken from reference TRBV30 and TRBJ2-5, is SQTIHQWPATLVQPVGSPLSLECTVEGTSNPNLYWYRQAAGRGLQLLFYSVGIGQISSEVPQNLSASRPQDRQFILSSKKLLLSDSGFYLCAWSTQGGETQYFGPGTRLLVL.

The chain uses TRBV6-6 and TRBJ1-2; D gene uncertain. V lost 4 bases and J lost 4, with 10 bases in between. The CDR3 has 13 residues. The germline gives CDR1 MNHNY, CDR2 SVGAGI (reference sequence). The CDR3 protein is CASSLAVTYGYTF. For the CDR3, the DNA is TGTGCCAGCAGTTTAGCAGTGACCTATGGCTACACCTTC.